The table lists the clone carrying this T cell receptor (beta chain) with a few counts. TCRdb reprocessed the reads via MiXCR and lists one record per CDR3 protein. The data hold almost 300,000 distinct CDR3 sequences, with roughly a tenth observed a single time. This specimen belongs to a study of T cell repertoires in cytomegalovirus infection. CDR1 is SGHDN and CDR2 is FVKESK in the germline V gene. V dropped 6 bases and J dropped 0 bases, with 12 bases sitting between them. The CDR3 length is 15 residues. The TCR comes from a human donor in good health (CMV status not recorded). Some clones in this sample may be carry-over from other donors' samples. The material sequenced was PBMCs. This sequence joins TRBV14 and TRBJ1-3; D possibly corresponds to TRBD1 (5 bases). The DNA of the CDR3 is TGTGCCAGCAGACCATTAACAGGCTCTGGAAACACCATATATTTT. Amino acid sequence: CASRPLTGSGNTIYF.